This T cell receptor beta chain was identified during a study of blood T cell repertoires in COVID-19. About the research overall: Samples came from the United States, Italy and Spain, spanning acute and convalescent COVID-19. Nucleic acid was either cDNA or gDNA, and it came from T cells, B-cell-depleted T cells, or PBMCs.

V lost 6 bases, J lost 7 bases, and 5 bases stayed unmatched. The germline V gene encodes CDR1 ENHRY and CDR2 SYGVKD. CDR3 length equals 12 residues. In the authors' methods: Reference gene primer amplification in the assay estimated nucleated cell counts. Profiling relied on immunoSEQ multiplex PCR, and the TCRdb table lists in-frame clones only, not all of them. The D gene and trimming were derived from the DNA, and the V and J assignments and clone size from that table. The sample lists some 200,000 clones; around 86% were seen once. This receptor was obtained from a woman aged 40 to 49 with acute or convalescent COVID-19. Specimen: peripheral blood. The V and J genes are TRBV10-3 and TRBJ1-1, with 7 bases that match TRBD1. The CDR3 DNA follows: TGTGCCATCAGGGACAGGTCGGGTGAAGCTTTCTTT. Translating gives CAIRDRSGEAFF.